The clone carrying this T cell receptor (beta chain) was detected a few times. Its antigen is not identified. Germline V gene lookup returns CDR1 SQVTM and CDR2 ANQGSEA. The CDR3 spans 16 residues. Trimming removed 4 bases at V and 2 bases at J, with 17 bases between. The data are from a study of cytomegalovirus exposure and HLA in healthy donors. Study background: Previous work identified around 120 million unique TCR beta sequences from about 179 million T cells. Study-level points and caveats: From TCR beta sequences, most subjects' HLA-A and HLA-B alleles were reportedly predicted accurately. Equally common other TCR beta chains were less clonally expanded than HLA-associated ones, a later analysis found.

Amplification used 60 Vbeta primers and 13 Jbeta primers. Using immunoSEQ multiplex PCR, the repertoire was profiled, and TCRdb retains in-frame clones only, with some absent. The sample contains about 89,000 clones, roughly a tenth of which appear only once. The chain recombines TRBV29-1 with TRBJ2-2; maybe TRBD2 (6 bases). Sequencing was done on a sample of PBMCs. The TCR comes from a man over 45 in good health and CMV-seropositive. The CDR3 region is CSVAFLTSSNTGELFF. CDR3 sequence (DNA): TGCAGCGTTGCCTTCCTAACTAGCAGCAACACCGGGGAGCTGTTTTTT.